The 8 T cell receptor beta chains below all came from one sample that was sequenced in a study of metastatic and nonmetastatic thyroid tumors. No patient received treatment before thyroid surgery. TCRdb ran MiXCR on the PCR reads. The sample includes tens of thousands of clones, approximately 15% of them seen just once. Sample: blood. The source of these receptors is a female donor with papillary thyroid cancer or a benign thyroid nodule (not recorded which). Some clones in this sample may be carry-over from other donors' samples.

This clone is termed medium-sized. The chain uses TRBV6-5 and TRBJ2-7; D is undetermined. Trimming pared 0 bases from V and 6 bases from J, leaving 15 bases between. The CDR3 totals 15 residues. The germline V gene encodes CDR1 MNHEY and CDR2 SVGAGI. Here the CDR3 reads CASSYSVLSRAEQYF. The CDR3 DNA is TGTGCCAGCAGTTACTCGGTATTGTCCCGTGCCGAGCAGTACTTC.

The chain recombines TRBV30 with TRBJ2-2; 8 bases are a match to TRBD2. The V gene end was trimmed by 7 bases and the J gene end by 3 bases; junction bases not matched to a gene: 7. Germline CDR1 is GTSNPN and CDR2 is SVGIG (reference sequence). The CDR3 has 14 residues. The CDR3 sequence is CAYKTSAYTGELFF. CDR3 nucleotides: TGTGCCTACAAGACTAGCGCTTACACCGGGGAGCTGTTTTTT.

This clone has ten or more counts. For the CDR3, the DNA is TGTGCCTGGAAAGCCTGGGACAGGGGCAGGTCACCCCTCCACTTT. Translating gives CAWKAWDRGRSPLHF. The chain is built from TRBV30 and TRBJ1-6, with TRBD1 matching 10 bases. CDR3 size: 15 residues. Per the germline V gene, CDR1 is GTSNPN and CDR2 is SVGIG (reference sequence). The V gene end was trimmed by 4 bases and the J gene end by 10 bases; junction bases not matched to a gene: 10.

The CDR3: CSAGGSSYNEQFF. CDR3 in DNA: TGCAGTGCTGGTGGGAGCTCCTACAATGAGCAGTTCTTC. The chain combines TRBV20-1 with TRBJ2-1; D might be TRBD2 (5 bases). V was clipped by 5 bases and J by 0 bases, with 8 bases between them. CDR1 and CDR2 from the germline V gene are DFQATT and SNEGSKA (reference sequence). The CDR3 runs to 13 residues.

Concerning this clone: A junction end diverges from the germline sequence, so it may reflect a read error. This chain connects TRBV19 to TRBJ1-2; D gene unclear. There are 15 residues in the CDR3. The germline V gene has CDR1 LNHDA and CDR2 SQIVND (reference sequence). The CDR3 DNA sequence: TGTGCCAGCAGTACACGGACGAAAGCTAACTATGTCTACACCTTC. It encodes CASSTRTKANYVYTF.

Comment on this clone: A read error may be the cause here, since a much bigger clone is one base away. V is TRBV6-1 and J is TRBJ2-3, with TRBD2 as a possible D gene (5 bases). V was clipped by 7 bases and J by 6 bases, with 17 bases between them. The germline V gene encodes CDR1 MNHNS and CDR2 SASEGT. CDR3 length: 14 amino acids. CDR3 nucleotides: TGTGCCAGCACCAGAGAGGGATTCTGGGATACGCAGTATTTT. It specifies CASTREGFWDTQYF.

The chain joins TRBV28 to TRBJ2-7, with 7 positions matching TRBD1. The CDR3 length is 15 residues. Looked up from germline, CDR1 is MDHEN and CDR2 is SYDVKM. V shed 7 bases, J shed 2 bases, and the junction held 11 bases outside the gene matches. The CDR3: CASTTNGTAAYEQYF. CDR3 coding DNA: TGTGCCAGCACGACAAACGGGACAGCAGCCTACGAGCAGTACTTC.

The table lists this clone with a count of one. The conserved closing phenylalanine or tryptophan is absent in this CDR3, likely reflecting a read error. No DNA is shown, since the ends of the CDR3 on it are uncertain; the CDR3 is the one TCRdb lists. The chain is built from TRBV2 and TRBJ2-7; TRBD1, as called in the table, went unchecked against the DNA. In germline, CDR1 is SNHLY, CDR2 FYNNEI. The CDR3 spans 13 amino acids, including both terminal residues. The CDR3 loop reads CASSRDRSYELYC.